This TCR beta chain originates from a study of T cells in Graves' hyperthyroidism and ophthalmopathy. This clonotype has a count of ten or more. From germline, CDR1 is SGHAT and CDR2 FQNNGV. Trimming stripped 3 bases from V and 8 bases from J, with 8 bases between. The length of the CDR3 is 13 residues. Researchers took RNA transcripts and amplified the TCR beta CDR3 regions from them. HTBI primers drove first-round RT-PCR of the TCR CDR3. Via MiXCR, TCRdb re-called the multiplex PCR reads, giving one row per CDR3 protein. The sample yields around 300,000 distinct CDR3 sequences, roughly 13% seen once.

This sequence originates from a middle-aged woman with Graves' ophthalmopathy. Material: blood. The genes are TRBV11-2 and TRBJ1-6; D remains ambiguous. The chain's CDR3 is CASSFKRDSPLHF. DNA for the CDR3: TGTGCCAGCAGCTTTAAGAGGGATTCACCCCTCCACTTT.